The 30 T cell receptor beta chains below come from one sample, sequenced in a study of technical replicates of blood from a handful of donors. The protocol was immunoSEQ multiplex PCR, while the TCRdb copy is restricted to in-frame clones and leaves out a portion. The table records 50,000 to 60,000 clones, roughly 94% of them present only once. The source material was PBMCs. These receptors all come from a human donor in good health. Some clones in this sample may be carry-over from other donors' samples.

The rearrangement joins TRBV7-3 to TRBJ2-5; 7 bases align to TRBD2. J lost 0 bases, V lost 5 bases, and 0 bases had no gene match. CDR3 length equals 13 residues. Germline CDR1 is SGHTA and CDR2 is FQGTGA. CDR3 in DNA: TGTGCCAGCAGCGGGACTAACCAAGAGACCCAGTACTTC. Its protein is CASSGTNQETQYF.

The chain links TRBV6-5 to TRBJ1-2, with D tentatively TRBD1 (6 bases). V lost 3 bases and J lost 5, with 10 bases in between. CDR3 size: 13 residues. Germline-derived CDR1 and CDR2 are MNHEY and SVGAGI. The CDR3: CASSYKGEYGYTF. The DNA of the CDR3 is TGTGCCAGCAGTTATAAGGGGGAATATGGCTACACCTTC.

CDR3 residues: CASSRYVSEETQYF. The CDR3 DNA reads TGTGCCAGCTCACGTTACGTCAGCGAAGAGACCCAGTACTTC. This chain uses TRBV18 with TRBJ2-5; D gene unclear. This CDR3 has 14 amino acids. The V gene's germline CDR1 is KGHSH and CDR2 LQKENI. The ends were cut back, 4 bases at V and 3 bases at J, with 12 bases in the middle.

As DNA, the CDR3 is TGTGCCAGCAGCTTGTCTAGCGGCGAGCAGTACTTC. Translated: CASSLSSGEQYF. The J gene is TRBJ2-7, the V gene TRBV7-6; TRBD2 agrees at 7 bases. Germline CDR1 and CDR2: SGHVS and FNYEAQ. The CDR3 covers 12 residues. V lost 3 bases, J lost 6 bases, and 2 bases stayed unmatched.

V usage is TRBV2 and J usage is TRBJ2-3; D gene ambiguous. Germline values: CDR1 SNHLY, CDR2 FYNNEI. The CDR3 is made up of 11 amino acids. Trimming shortened V by 6 bases and J by 6 bases, and 7 bases separated the two germline ends. CDR3 coding DNA: TGTGCCAGCAGCGCGGTCGATACGCAGTATTTT. Translated, it gives CASSAVDTQYF.

The chain carries TRBV5-1 and TRBJ2-3; 8 nucleotides match TRBD1. The germline V gene has CDR1 SGHRS and CDR2 YFSETQ. Unmatched junction bases numbered 9, after V lost 6 bases and J lost 6 bases. The length of the CDR3 is 14 residues. The CDR3: CASTTGQEWDTQYF. DNA of the CDR3: TGCGCCAGCACAACGGGACAGGAGTGGGATACGCAGTATTTT.

This CDR3 is CASSRVTGTGSYEQYF. In DNA form, the CDR3 reads TGTGCCAGCAGCCGGGTGACCGGGACAGGGTCCTACGAGCAGTACTTC. The rearrangement links TRBV5-6 to TRBJ2-7; TRBD1 matches at 9 bases. The V segment lost 4 bases and the J segment 1 base; nucleotides outside the gene matches: 9. Germline-derived CDR1 and CDR2 are SGHDT and YYEEEE. The CDR3 runs to 16 residues.

The chain combines TRBV11-3 with TRBJ2-3; maybe TRBD2 (5 bases). Germline CDR1 and CDR2: SGHNT and YENEEA. Trimming removed 4 bases from V and 3 bases from J, with 8 bases in between. The CDR3 consists of 13 residues. The CDR3 protein is CASSSRDTDTQYF. The CDR3 coding sequence is TGTGCCAGCAGCTCCCGGGATACAGATACGCAGTATTTT.

For the CDR3, the DNA is TGTGCCAGCAGTGAAACTAGCGGGAGTGTTAATGAGCAGTTCTTC. It yields the protein CASSETSGSVNEQFF. V gene TRBV6-4 combines with J gene TRBJ2-1, with TRBD2 identical over 11 bases. This CDR3 region has 15 residues. J lost 7 bases, V lost 3 bases, and 5 bases had no gene match. The germline V gene encodes CDR1 MRHNA and CDR2 SNTAGT.

The V gene is TRBV7-9, the J gene TRBJ1-6, with 10 positions matching TRBD1. The germline V gene has CDR1 SEHNR and CDR2 FQNEAQ (reference sequence). J lost 2 bases, V lost 5 bases, and 6 bases had no gene match. CDR3 size: 17 residues. This CDR3 is CASSAGQGDAYNSPLHF. CDR3 sequence (DNA): TGTGCCAGCAGCGCAGGACAGGGGGACGCCTATAATTCACCCCTCCACTTT.

This sequence joins TRBV6-6 and TRBJ1-2; 8 nucleotides match TRBD1. The CDR3 totals 14 residues. Germline CDR1 is MNHNY and CDR2 is SVGAGI (reference sequence). Trimming removed 6 bases from V and 4 bases from J; junction bases left unmatched: 7. CDR3: CASSYDRGPYGYTF. The CDR3 DNA reads as TGTGCCAGCAGCTACGACAGGGGACCCTATGGCTACACCTTC.

The gene calls are TRBV6-6 and TRBJ2-7, with 7 nucleotides matching TRBD1. This CDR3 spans 13 amino acids. Germline assignment: CDR1 MNHNY and CDR2 SVGAGI (reference sequence). V was clipped by 6 bases and J by 7 bases; unmatched bases: 9. The CDR3 bases are TGTGCCAGCAGGGGAACAGGGGTGAGGGAGCAGTACTTC. The encoded protein is CASRGTGVREQYF.

This sequence joins TRBV9 and TRBJ2-6; maybe TRBD1 (6 bases). CDR3 size: 20 residues. Germline CDR1 reads SGDLS; CDR2 reads YYNGEE. V dropped 0 bases and J dropped 4 bases, with 23 bases sitting between them. For the CDR3, the DNA is TGTGCCAGCAGCGTAGACCCCATCCGCGCAGGGGCGCAAGGGGCCAACGTCCTGACTTTC. Residues: CASSVDPIRAGAQGANVLTF.

The V and J genes are TRBV5-1 and TRBJ2-3; TRBD1 matches at 7 bases. V lost 4 bases, J lost 3 bases, and 8 bases stayed unmatched. The germline gives CDR1 SGHRS, CDR2 YFSETQ. The CDR3 extends over 15 amino acids. CDR3 nucleotide sequence: TGCGCCAGCAGCACCAACAGGGGCTCTACAGATACGCAGTATTTT. This codes for CASSTNRGSTDTQYF.

This clone was detected once. The genes are TRBV15 and TRBJ1-4; D gene unclear. Trimming removed 0 bases at V and 7 bases at J, with 12 bases between. The CDR3 has 15 residues. CDR1 LNHNV and CDR2 YYDKDF come from the germline V gene (reference sequence). CDR3 region: CATSRETGVGEKLFF. The CDR3 DNA follows: TGTGCCACCAGCAGAGAAACCGGGGTCGGTGAAAAACTGTTTTTT. The variable domain in full, with the rest retrieved from reference TRBV15 and TRBJ1-4, is DAMVIQNPRYQVTQFGKPVTLSCSQTLNHNVMYWYQQKSSQAPKLLFHYYDKDFNNEADTPDNFQSRRPNTSFCFLDIRSPGLGDTAMYLCATSRETGVGEKLFFGSGTQLSVL.

The CDR3 DNA is TGCGCCAGCAGTACAGCTGGGGATACGCAGTATTTT. Translation gives CASSTAGDTQYF. The rearrangement uses TRBV5-1 and TRBJ2-3; D is undetermined. Trimming removed 5 bases from V and 6 bases from J, with 10 bases in between. This CDR3 contains 12 residues. Germline lookup yields CDR1 SGHRS and CDR2 YFSETQ. The variable domain in full, with the rest retrieved from reference TRBV5-1 and TRBJ2-3, is KAGVTQTPRYLIKTRGQQVTLSCSPISGHRSVSWYQQTPGQGLQFLFEYFSETQRNKGNFPGRFSGRQFSNSRSEMNVSTLELGDSALYLCASSTAGDTQYFGPGTRLTVL.

CDR3 amino acids: CASSLGRTEAFF. CDR3 sequence (DNA): TGTGCCAGCAGCTTAGGCCGGACTGAAGCTTTCTTT. This chain connects TRBV7-8 to TRBJ1-1; D not resolved. The germline CDR1 and CDR2 sequences are SGHVS and FQNEAQ. There are 12 residues in the CDR3. V lost 1 base and J lost 5, with 5 bases in between.

This rearrangement joins TRBV4-2 to TRBJ1-2; 10 bases are a match to TRBD1. The trim removed 0 bases at V and 6 bases at J, leaving 16 bases unmatched. The CDR3 runs 19 residues. CDR1 is LGHNA and CDR2 is YNFKEQ in the germline V gene. CDR3 coding DNA: TGTGCCAGCAGCCAAGAGACGCCCTTGACAGGGGGCAGGAAGAATGGCTACACCTTC. The encoded protein is CASSQETPLTGGRKNGYTF.

The V call is TRBV7-9, the J call TRBJ1-2; possibly TRBD1 for D (6 bases). Germline assignment: CDR1 SEHNR and CDR2 FQNEAQ (reference sequence). Trimming removed 1 base from V and 2 bases from J, with 8 bases in between. The CDR3 is made up of 14 amino acids. The CDR3 here is CASSLEQGNYGYTF. Written as DNA, the CDR3 is TGTGCCAGCAGCTTAGAACAGGGAAACTATGGCTACACCTTC. Variable domain in full (rest from reference TRBV7-9 and TRBJ1-2): DTGVSQNPRHKITKRGQNVTFRCDPISEHNRLYWYRQTLGQGPEFLTYFQNEAQLEKSRLLSDRFSAERPKGSFSTLEIQRTEQGDSAMYLCASSLEQGNYGYTFGSGTRLTVV.

The chain recombines TRBV19 with TRBJ2-1; 11 bases are a match to TRBD2. The germline V gene has CDR1 LNHDA and CDR2 SQIVND (reference sequence). V trimming: 7 bases; J trimming: 3 bases; junction bases outside the gene matches: 5. CDR3 size: 15 residues. CDR3 bases: TGTGCCAGTACCGCTAGCGGGAGGCGCTACAATGAGCAGTTCTTC. This codes for CASTASGRRYNEQFF.

The chain recombines TRBV29-1 with TRBJ1-1; TRBD1 is a possible D gene (6 bases). In germline, CDR1 is SQVTM, CDR2 ANQGSEA. This CDR3 contains 13 residues. The V and J ends lost 7 bases and 0 bases respectively, with 12 bases between them. DNA for the CDR3: TGCAGCGGATTACAGGGCATGAACACTGAAGCTTTCTTT. Amino acids: CSGLQGMNTEAFF.

CDR3 loop: CASSIGLAGRNEQFF. CDR3 nucleotide sequence: TGTGCCAGCAGCATAGGACTAGCGGGGCGCAATGAGCAGTTCTTC. This chain joins TRBV7-8 and TRBJ2-1, with 12 bases lining up with TRBD2. The J segment lost 6 bases and the V segment lost 5 bases, leaving 5 bases of the junction unmatched. The germline gives CDR1 SGHVS, CDR2 FQNEAQ. The CDR3 is 15 amino acids.

The chain joins TRBV9 to TRBJ2-5, with 11 bases aligning to TRBD2. Germline V CDR1 and CDR2: SGDLS, YYNGEE. This CDR3 has 16 residues. The junction had 4 bases not matched to a gene; V was cut back by 2 bases and J by 1 base. The CDR3 DNA reads TGTGCCAGCAGCGTCGGACTAGCGGGCCCCCAAGAGACCCAGTACTTC. This translates into CASSVGLAGPQETQYF.

The rearrangement links TRBV7-2 to TRBJ2-3; the D is unclear. CDR1 SGHTA and CDR2 FQGNSA come from the germline V gene. This CDR3 is built from 15 residues. Trimming took 1 base from V and 2 from J, leaving 10 bases between them. CDR3 sequence reads: CASSLVAPVTDTQYF. The CDR3 coding sequence is TGTGCCAGCAGCTTAGTAGCCCCCGTCACAGATACGCAGTATTTT. Combining the CDR3 with reference TRBV7-2 and TRBJ2-3 gives the whole variable domain GAGVSQSPSNKVTEKGKDVELRCDPISGHTALYWYRQSLGQGLEFLIYFQGNSAPDKSGLPSDRFSAERTGGSVSTLTIQRTQQEDSAVYLCASSLVAPVTDTQYFGPGTRLTVL.

CDR3 coding DNA: TGTGCCAGCAGCGCAACACAGGGGGCCTACGAGCAGTACTTC. As protein: CASSATQGAYEQYF. The genes are TRBV7-2 and TRBJ2-7; 8 nucleotides agree with TRBD1. The CDR3 is 14 amino acids. Per the germline V gene, CDR1 is SGHTA and CDR2 is FQGNSA. V was pared by 5 bases and J by 2 bases, with 5 bases of the junction left unmatched.

This chain links TRBV27 with TRBJ2-7, with D possibly being TRBD1 (5 bases). The CDR3 is made up of 15 amino acids. CDR1 MNHEY and CDR2 SMNVEV come from the germline V gene (reference sequence). V lost 6 bases and J 2 bases, leaving 17 bases between the germline ends. The CDR3 loop is CASSHLGVSAYEQYF. The CDR3 DNA reads as TGTGCCAGCAGCCACCTAGGGGTATCGGCCTACGAGCAGTACTTC.

The genes are TRBV7-8 and TRBJ1-4; D is unclear. Looked up from germline, CDR1 is SGHVS and CDR2 is FQNEAQ. The V gene lost 5 bases and the J gene lost 8 bases, with 18 bases spanning the gap. The CDR3 loop spans 15 amino acids. CDR3 sequence reads: CASSPTGYTGEKLFF. CDR3 nucleotides: TGTGCCAGCAGCCCCACGGGATACACGGGAGAAAAACTGTTTTTT.

The V gene is TRBV19, the J gene TRBJ2-3, with a tentative D call TRBD1 (6 bases). The germline V gene has CDR1 LNHDA and CDR2 SQIVND (reference sequence). V lost 3 bases and J 2 bases, leaving 15 bases between the germline ends. This CDR3 has 16 amino acids. The CDR3 here is CASSIGGGRITDTQYF. In nucleotides, the CDR3 is TGTGCCAGTAGTATTGGTGGGGGCCGAATCACAGATACGCAGTATTTT.

V and J are TRBV5-1 and TRBJ2-7, with TRBD2 identical over 9 bases. V was pared by 1 base and J by 5 bases, with 7 bases of the junction left unmatched. Germline-derived CDR1 and CDR2 are SGHRS and YFSETQ. CDR3 length equals 15 residues. The CDR3 loop is CASSLLAGGPNEQYF. As DNA, the CDR3 is TGCGCCAGCAGCTTGCTGGCGGGAGGGCCCAACGAGCAGTACTTC.

The chain links TRBV5-1 to TRBJ2-7, with TRBD2 as a possible D gene (5 bases). V lost 4 bases and J 2 bases, leaving 7 bases between the germline ends. CDR1 and CDR2 from the germline V gene are SGHRS and YFSETQ. The CDR3 has 12 amino acids. CDR3 DNA: TGCGCCAGCAGCGCGACTACCTACGAGCAGTACTTC. This codes for CASSATTYEQYF.